This T cell receptor beta chain was recorded in a study of regulatory T cells in long-lasting Graves disease. J lost 6 bases, V lost 3 bases, and 10 bases had no gene match. The CDR3 extends over 15 amino acids. Germline V gene lookup returns CDR1 DFQATT and CDR2 SNEGSKA (reference sequence). Study-wide findings and caveats: The sample size was small, and this may have reduced accuracy.

Both iRepertoire HTBI primers and Arm-PCR of CDR3 regions were used to build the TCR beta libraries. MiXCR, applied by TCRdb to the multiplex PCR reads, yields one record per CDR3 protein. The data show hundreds of thousands of distinct CDR3 sequences, around 17% seen once. Time point defined: newly diagnosed GD, antithyroid drugs for less than 3 months. Making the TCR library involved RNA that had been extracted from PBMCs. On this clonotype: Its target is not known.

This sample was also put to use in a study of T cells in Graves' hyperthyroidism and ophthalmopathy.

V and J are TRBV20-1 and TRBJ1-1, with 10 positions matching TRBD1. The starting material was peripheral blood mononuclear cells (PBMCs), obtained at new diagnosis, from a patient treated with antithyroid drugs. This clonotype was sampled from a woman aged 25 to 39 with Graves disease. The CDR3 coding sequence is TGCAGTGCTAGTGCCGGGGACAGGGGTATGGCTGAAGCTTTCTTT. Translating it yields CSASAGDRGMAEAFF.